The rows below give T cell receptor beta chains drawn from one sample of a study of blood T cell repertoires in COVID-19. Some clones are missing from TCRdb's copy, which holds only in-frame ones; the method was immunoSEQ multiplex PCR. The table shows over 65,000 clones, with roughly 81% occurring only once. Sequencing was done on a sample of peripheral blood. Receptors originate from a human donor in a cohort sampled during active COVID-19. The CDR3 runs from the conserved cysteine through the conserved F or W. The D gene is left open where the match is weak. The size of a clone is reported for some rows only, either as once, few or many, or as a class for expanded clones.

j_call | clone_size | d_call | cdr3_length | v_call | cdr3_nt | cdr3_aa
TRBJ1-1 | . | TRBD1 | 17 | TRBV13 | TGTGCCAGCAGCATCCGGGACAGATATATACTGAACACTGAAGCTTTCTTT | CASSIRDRYILNTEAFF
TRBJ1-1 | . | TRBD1 | 16 | TRBV16 | TGTGCCAGCAGCCAATCGGGGACAGGGGGGAACACTGAAGCTTTCTTT | CASSQSGTGGNTEAFF
TRBJ2-1 | once | TRBD2 | 14 | TRBV10-3 | TGTGCCATCAGACCGGGACTAGCGGGGAATGAGCAGTTCTTC | CAIRPGLAGNEQFF
TRBJ2-1 | . | . | 14 | TRBV9 | TGTGCCAGCAGCGTAGGGGTGGGCCACAATGAGCAGTTCTTC | CASSVGVGHNEQFF
TRBJ1-2 | . | . | 13 | TRBV12-3/TRBV12-4 | TGTGCCAGCAGTTTGAGCACGGACTATGGCTACACCTTC | CASSLSTDYGYTF
TRBJ2-3 | . | . | 16 | TRBV28 | TGTGCCAGCAGTTTCCCAGGGGGGTCGTGGGCAGATACGCAGTATTTT | CASSFPGGSWADTQYF
TRBJ2-7 | . | . | 14 | TRBV6-6 | TGTGCCAGCAGTTCACCGGGACTCCACTACGAGCAGTACTTC | CASSSPGLHYEQYF
TRBJ1-2 | . | . | 15 | TRBV13 | TGTGCCAGCAGCTTAGGAGGGGAAGCTAACTATGGCTACACCTTC | CASSLGGEANYGYTF
TRBJ2-2 | . | . | 16 | TRBV18 | TGTGCCAGCTCATCCCTGGACAGTACGAACACCGGGGAGCTGTTTTTT | CASSSLDSTNTGELFF
TRBJ2-5 | once | . | 15 | TRBV11-2 | TGTGCCAGCAGCTTAGAGGCAGGGGCTCAAGAGACCCAGTACTTC | CASSLEAGAQETQYF
TRBJ2-7 | . | . | 13 | TRBV11-2 | TGTGCCAGCAGCTTGACAGGACCCTACGAGCAGTACTTC | CASSLTGPYEQYF
TRBJ1-6 | . | . | 14 | TRBV13 | TGTGCCAGCAGCTTGCGACAGAATAATTCACCCCTCCACTTT | CASSLRQNNSPLHF
TRBJ2-2 | few | . | 15 | TRBV4-1 | TGCGCCAGCAGCCCCTTCGCAGGGGAACCCGGGGAGCTGTTTTTT | CASSPFAGEPGELFF
TRBJ2-3 | . | . | 12 | TRBV6-6 | TGTGCCAGCAGGACCAGGGCAGATACGCAGTATTTT | CASRTRADTQYF
TRBJ2-7 | . | TRBD2 | 16 | TRBV7-2 | TGTGCCAGCAGCTTCGGTCGGGGGGGTTCCTCCTACGAGCAGTACTTC | CASSFGRGGSSYEQYF
TRBJ2-7 | once | . | 12 | TRBV6-6 | TGTGCCAGCAGTTTCCCCGGGTACGAGCAGTACTTC | CASSFPGYEQYF
TRBJ2-2 | . | . | 15 | TRBV19 | TGTGCCAGTAGTATAGGGCTCATGAACACCGGGGAGCTGTTTTTT | CASSIGLMNTGELFF
TRBJ2-1 | . | TRBD1 | 13 | TRBV7-2 | TGTGCCAGCAGCGACCCGGGACAGCTCAGGCGGTTCTTC | CASSDPGQLRRFF
TRBJ2-1 | . | . | 15 | TRBV4-2 | TGTGCCAGCAGCCTCTCAAAGGGGTCCTACAATGAGCAGTTCTTC | CASSLSKGSYNEQFF
TRBJ1-2 | . | TRBD1 | 15 | TRBV28 | TGTGCCAGCAGAAACGACAGGGGAACTTCCTATGGCTACACCTTC | CASRNDRGTSYGYTF
TRBJ2-3 | . | . | 15 | TRBV6-1 | TGTGCCAGCAGTGAAAGGGGGTTCATCACAGATACGCAGTATTTT | CASSERGFITDTQYF
TRBJ2-6 | . | . | 16 | TRBV6-2/TRBV6-3 | TGTGCCAGCAGTTACTCCCAGGATTCTGGGGCCAACGTCCTGACTTTC | CASSYSQDSGANVLTF
TRBJ2-6 | . | TRBD1 | 18 | TRBV7-9 | TGTGCCAGCAGCTCTCGGACAGGGGGCCCTCACTGGGCCAACGTCCTGACTTTC | CASSSRTGGPHWANVLTF
TRBJ2-3 | . | . | 14 | TRBV7-3 | TGTGCCAGCAGCCTTAGCGGTAGGGGAGATACGCAGTATTTT | CASSLSGRGDTQYF
TRBJ1-1 | . | . | 13 | TRBV3-1/TRBV3-2 | TGTGCCAGCAGCCAGGTCCAGGGCGCTGAAGCTTTCTTT | CASSQVQGAEAFF
TRBJ2-5 | . | TRBD2 | 20 | TRBV24-1 | TGTGCCACCAGTGATTGGGATGGGGCCCTAGCGGGAGGGCCCAAAGAGACCCAGTACTTC | CATSDWDGALAGGPKETQYF
TRBJ2-1 | . | . | 13 | TRBV28 | TGTGCCAGCAGTCTAACTCGCTACAATGAGCAGTTCTTC | CASSLTRYNEQFF
TRBJ2-7 | once | TRBD2 | 16 | TRBV20-1 | TGCAGTGCTAGTTCTCTAGAGGCGGGAGAAAGCTACGAGCAGTACTTC | CSASSLEAGESYEQYF
TRBJ2-4 | once | TRBD2 | 16 | TRBV7-9 | TGTGCCAGCAGCTTACCCCTCGGGGGGGCCAAAAACATTCAGTACTTC | CASSLPLGGAKNIQYF
TRBJ1-3 | . | . | 15 | TRBV18 | TGTGCCAGCTCCTCATTGGCGGGCTCTGGAAACACCATATATTTT | CASSSLAGSGNTIYF
TRBJ2-1 | . | TRBD2 | 13 | TRBV28 | TGTGCCAGCAATCGGGAGGAGGGCAATGAGCAGTTCTTC | CASNREEGNEQFF
TRBJ1-1 | . | . | 12 | TRBV24-1 | TGTGCCACCAGTGATCAGAACACTGAAGCTTTCTTT | CATSDQNTEAFF
TRBJ1-1 | . | . | 16 | TRBV3-1/TRBV3-2 | TGTGCCAGCAGCCAAGATGATTGGGGGCTCAACACTGAAGCTTTCTTT | CASSQDDWGLNTEAFF